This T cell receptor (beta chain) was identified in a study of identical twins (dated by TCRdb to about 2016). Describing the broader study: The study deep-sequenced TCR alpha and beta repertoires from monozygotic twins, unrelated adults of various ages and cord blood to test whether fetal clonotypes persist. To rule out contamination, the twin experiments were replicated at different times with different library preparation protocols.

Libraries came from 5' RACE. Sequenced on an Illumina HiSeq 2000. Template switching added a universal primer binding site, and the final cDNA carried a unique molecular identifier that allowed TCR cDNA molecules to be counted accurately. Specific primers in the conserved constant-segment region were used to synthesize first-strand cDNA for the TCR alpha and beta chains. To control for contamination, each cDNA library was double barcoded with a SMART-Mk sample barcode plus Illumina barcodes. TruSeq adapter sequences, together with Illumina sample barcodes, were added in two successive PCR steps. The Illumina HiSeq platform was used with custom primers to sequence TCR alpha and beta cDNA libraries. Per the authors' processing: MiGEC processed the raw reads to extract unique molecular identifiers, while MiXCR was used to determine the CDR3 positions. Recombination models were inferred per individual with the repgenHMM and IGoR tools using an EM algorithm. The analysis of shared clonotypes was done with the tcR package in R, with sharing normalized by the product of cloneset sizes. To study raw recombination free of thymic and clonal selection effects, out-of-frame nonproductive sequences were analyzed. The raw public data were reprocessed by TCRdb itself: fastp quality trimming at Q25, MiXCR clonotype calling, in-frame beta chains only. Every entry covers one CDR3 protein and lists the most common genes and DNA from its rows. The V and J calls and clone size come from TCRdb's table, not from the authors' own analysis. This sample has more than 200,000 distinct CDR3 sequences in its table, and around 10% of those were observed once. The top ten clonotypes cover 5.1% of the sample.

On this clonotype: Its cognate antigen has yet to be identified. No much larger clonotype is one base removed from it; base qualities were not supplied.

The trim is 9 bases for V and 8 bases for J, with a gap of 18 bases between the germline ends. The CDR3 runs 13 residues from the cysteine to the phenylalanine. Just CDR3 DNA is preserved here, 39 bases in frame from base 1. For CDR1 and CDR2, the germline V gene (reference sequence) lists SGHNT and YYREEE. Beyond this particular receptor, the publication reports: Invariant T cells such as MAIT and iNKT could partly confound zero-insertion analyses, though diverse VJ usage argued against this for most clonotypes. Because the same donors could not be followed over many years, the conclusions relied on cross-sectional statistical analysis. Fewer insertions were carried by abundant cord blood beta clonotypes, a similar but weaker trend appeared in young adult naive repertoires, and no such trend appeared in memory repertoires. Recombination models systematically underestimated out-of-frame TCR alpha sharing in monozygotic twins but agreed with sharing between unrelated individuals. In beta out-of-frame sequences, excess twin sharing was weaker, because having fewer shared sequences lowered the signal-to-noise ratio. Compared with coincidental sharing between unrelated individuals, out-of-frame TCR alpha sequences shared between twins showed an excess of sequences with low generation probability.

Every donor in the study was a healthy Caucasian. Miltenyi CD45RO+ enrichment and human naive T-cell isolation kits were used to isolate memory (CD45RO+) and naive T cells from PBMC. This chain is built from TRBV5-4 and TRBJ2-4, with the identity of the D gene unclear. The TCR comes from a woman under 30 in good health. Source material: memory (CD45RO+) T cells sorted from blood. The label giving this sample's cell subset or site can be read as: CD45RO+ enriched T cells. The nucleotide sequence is TGTGCCACCAATGAAGGTGGGTCGGACATTCAGTACTTC. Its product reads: CATNEGGSDIQYF.